Presented here are 26 T cell receptor beta chains from one specimen sequenced in a study of blood T cell repertoires in COVID-19. The assay was immunoSEQ multiplex PCR, and TCRdb's table has in-frame clones only and misses some. The sample contains about 480,000 clones, around 89% of which appear only once. The sequenced sample was PBMCs or T cells enriched from blood (not recorded which). Source of these receptors: a woman between 35 and 50 years old who had recovered from COVID-19.

The V call is TRBV16, the J call TRBJ1-5; 7 bases match TRBD1. The CDR3 is made up of 16 amino acids. Germline CDR1 reads KGHSY; CDR2 reads FQNENV. With 4 bases clipped from V and 0 bases from J, the junction kept 6 bases outside the gene matches. The DNA of the CDR3 is TGTGCCAGCAGCCCTCACAGGGGACATAGCAATCAGCCCCAGCATTTT. Its protein is CASSPHRGHSNQPQHF. Drawing the rest from reference TRBV16 and TRBJ1-5, the complete variable domain is GEEVAQTPKHLVRGEGQKAKLYCAPIKGHSYVFWYQQVLKNEFKFLISFQNENVFDETGMPKERFSAKCLPNSPCSLEIQATKLEDSAVYFCASSPHRGHSNQPQHFGDGTRLSIL.

V is TRBV2 and J is TRBJ1-2; 12 nucleotides agree with TRBD1. The V gene's germline CDR1 is SNHLY and CDR2 FYNNEI. This CDR3 spans 15 amino acids. V lost 8 bases and J lost 5; bases outside the gene matches: 9. The CDR3 nucleotides read TGTGCCAGCGTAGGCGGGACAGGGGGCGGTTATGGCTACACCTTC. This codes for CASVGGTGGGYGYTF.

The table lists this clone with a count of one. The chain combines TRBV12-3 or TRBV12-4 with TRBJ1-2; tentatively, D is TRBD1 (5 bases). The CDR3 runs 13 residues. The germline V and J ends were trimmed by 4 bases and 8 bases, with 14 bases remaining between them. Written as DNA, the CDR3 is TGTGCCAGCAGTTCCGGGGGGAAGGGGGGCTACACCTTC. Translation: CASSSGGKGGYTF.

The gene calls are TRBV6-5 and TRBJ1-4; 9 bases fit TRBD1. From germline, CDR1 is MNHEY and CDR2 SVGAGI. The CDR3 covers 16 residues. Germline trimming cut 2 bases from V and 3 bases from J; bases unmatched to any gene: 4. CDR3 nucleotides: TGTGCCAGCAGTTACCTCCGGACAGGGGCTAATGAAAAACTGTTTTTT. The encoded protein is CASSYLRTGANEKLFF.

J is TRBJ2-3 and V is TRBV30; 7 bases match TRBD2. V lost 2 bases and J lost 6; bases outside the gene matches: 8. CDR1 and CDR2 (germline): GTSNPN, SVGIG (reference sequence). The CDR3 length is 14 residues. This CDR3 reads CAWSLAGVSDTQYF. DNA for the CDR3: TGTGCCTGGAGTCTCGCGGGAGTGTCGGATACGCAGTATTTT.

This clone has just one count. J is TRBJ1-6 and V is TRBV30, with D uncertain. CDR1 and CDR2 from the germline V gene are GTSNPN and SVGIG (reference sequence). The CDR3 runs 13 residues. V lost 5 bases, J lost 0 bases, and 5 bases lay in between. The CDR3 sequence: CAWGSSYNSPLHF. DNA for the CDR3: TGTGCCTGGGGGAGCTCCTATAATTCACCCCTCCACTTT.

The J gene is TRBJ2-7, the V gene TRBV12-3 or TRBV12-4; tentatively, D is TRBD1 (6 bases). The CDR3 runs to 13 residues. V was shortened by 6 bases and J by 3 bases, with 12 bases between the two germline ends. This chain's CDR3 is CASRYGTFYEQYF. CDR3 nucleotide sequence: TGTGCCAGCAGGTATGGGACATTCTACGAGCAGTACTTC.

The V gene is TRBV7-9, the J gene TRBJ1-4; 11 positions match TRBD1. V trimming: 5 bases; J trimming: 7 bases; junction bases outside the gene matches: 3. Germline V lookup: CDR1 SEHNR, CDR2 FQNEAQ (reference sequence). The CDR3 runs to 14 residues. The CDR3 DNA follows: TGTGCCAGCAGCCAGGACAGGGGGCCTGAAAAACTGTTTTTT. Its translation is CASSQDRGPEKLFF.

This clone was counted once. The V call is TRBV9, the J call TRBJ2-3; possible D gene TRBD2, 6 bases. The length of the CDR3 is 19 residues. V gave up 0 bases and J gave up 2 bases, with 22 bases separating them. Germline V gene data show CDR1 as SGDLS and CDR2 as YYNGEE. CDR3 in DNA: TGTGCCAGCAGCGTAGGTCTTAGGAGCGGGCGCCTCTCCACAGATACGCAGTATTTT. Residues: CASSVGLRSGRLSTDTQYF.

The gene calls are TRBV5-6 and TRBJ2-2; D possibly corresponds to TRBD2 (5 bases). Germline V gives CDR1 SGHDT, CDR2 YYEEEE. CDR3 length equals 14 residues. Between the trimmed V and J ends, which lost 4 bases and 6 bases, there was a span of 13 bases. The CDR3: CASSLRAGSGELFF. DNA of the CDR3: TGTGCCAGCAGCCTCCGGGCGGGCTCCGGGGAGCTGTTTTTT.

V and J are TRBV19 and TRBJ1-1; D unclear. The CDR3 consists of 15 residues. The germline gives CDR1 LNHDA, CDR2 SQIVND (reference sequence). V was shortened by 5 bases and J by 0 bases, with 13 bases between the two germline ends. CDR3 residues: CASSGPGRLNTEAFF. Here the CDR3 DNA reads TGTGCCAGTAGTGGGCCCGGTCGGTTGAACACTGAAGCTTTCTTT.

The J gene is TRBJ1-1, the V gene TRBV5-1; the match to TRBD1 covers 8 bases. Per the germline V gene, CDR1 is SGHRS and CDR2 is YFSETQ. V dropped 2 bases and J dropped 0; count of bases not matched to a gene: 6. The CDR3 runs 16 residues. In DNA, the CDR3 is TGCGCCAGCAGCTTCTCCGGGACAGGTATGAACACTGAAGCTTTCTTT. Encoded protein: CASSFSGTGMNTEAFF.

The chain combines TRBV5-1 with TRBJ2-1, with TRBD2 identical over 10 bases. Losses at the gene ends were 1 base for V and 5 bases for J; bases not matched to a gene: 3. The CDR3 loop spans 15 amino acids. CDR1 SGHRS and CDR2 YFSETQ come from the germline V gene. CDR3 coding DNA: TGCGCCAGCAGCTTGCAAGCGGGAGGGGACAATGAGCAGTTCTTC. This translates into CASSLQAGGDNEQFF.

The J gene is TRBJ2-7, the V gene TRBV10-2; D is perhaps TRBD2 (6 bases). Germline CDR1 reads WSHSY; CDR2 reads SAAADI. The CDR3 covers 15 residues. V was trimmed by 0 bases and J by 2 bases, leaving 11 bases between them. CDR3 loop: CASSESRGATYEQYF. DNA of the CDR3: TGCGCCAGCAGTGAGTCCCGCGGGGCCACCTACGAGCAGTACTTC.

About this clone: Additional DNA sequences in this sample encode the identical CDR3. The chain is built from TRBV7-9 and TRBJ2-5; D possibly corresponds to TRBD2 (6 bases). Trimming pared 5 bases from V and 2 bases from J, leaving 12 bases between. This CDR3 has 14 amino acids. Germline V CDR1 and CDR2: SEHNR, FQNEAQ (reference sequence). The CDR3 region is CASSPGTLQETQYF. In DNA, the CDR3 is TGTGCCAGCAGCCCCGGGACTTTACAAGAGACCCAGTACTTC.

This sequence joins TRBV27 and TRBJ2-5; possibly TRBD1 for D (6 bases). The germline gives CDR1 MNHEY, CDR2 SMNVEV (reference sequence). V was trimmed by 4 bases and J by 1 base, leaving 10 bases between them. The CDR3 has 14 amino acids. The CDR3 DNA sequence: TGTGCCAGCAGTTGGGTGGACAGCCAAGAGACCCAGTACTTC. It specifies CASSWVDSQETQYF.

CDR3 amino acids: CASSSHSGTFDTQYF. The CDR3 region has the DNA TGTGCCAGCAGCTCCCATAGCGGGACCTTCGATACGCAGTATTTT. V and J are TRBV7-9 and TRBJ2-3, with 8 bases lining up with TRBD2. From germline, CDR1 is SEHNR and CDR2 FQNEAQ (reference sequence). Trimming at V came to 4 bases and at J to 6 bases, leaving 9 bases not matched to a gene. CDR3 length: 15 amino acids.

The chain's CDR3 is CASSLAREAYNEQFF. In DNA form, the CDR3 reads TGTGCCAGCAGCTTAGCCAGGGAGGCCTACAATGAGCAGTTCTTC. V is TRBV7-7 and J is TRBJ2-1; TRBD2 is a possible D gene (6 bases). Per the germline V gene, CDR1 is SSHAT and CDR2 is FNYEAQ (reference sequence). V dropped 0 bases and J dropped 2 bases, with 8 bases sitting between them. The length of the CDR3 is 15 residues.

The chain recombines TRBV14 with TRBJ2-3; D might be TRBD1 (6 bases). Trimming removed 1 base at V and 9 bases at J, with 8 bases between. CDR3 size: 12 residues. Germline V gene sequence: CDR1 SGHDN, CDR2 FVKESK. CDR3 protein: CASSQVTGTQYF. In DNA, the CDR3 is TGTGCCAGCAGCCAAGTAACAGGGACGCAGTATTTT.

The rearrangement links TRBV19 to TRBJ1-1; D ambiguous. The V end lost 1 base, the J end lost 11 bases, and 14 bases lay between the germline ends. The germline gives CDR1 LNHDA, CDR2 SQIVND (reference sequence). This CDR3 is built from 13 residues. The CDR3 DNA reads TGTGCCAGTAGTATAGTGGCCGATCCGAGGGCTTTCTTT. Translation gives CASSIVADPRAFF.

This chain links TRBV29-1 with TRBJ2-7; tentatively, D is TRBD2 (6 bases). The germline gives CDR1 SQVTM, CDR2 ANQGSEA. The CDR3 is 13 amino acids. V was clipped by 5 bases and J by 1 base, with 12 bases between them. Here the CDR3 DNA reads TGCAGCGTTCGGGGGAGGAATTCCTACGAGCAGTACTTC. Its protein product is CSVRGRNSYEQYF.

The chain uses TRBV4-3 and TRBJ2-1; possible D gene TRBD1, 6 bases. Germline CDR1 and CDR2: LGHNA and YSLEER. This CDR3 contains 16 residues. V dropped 0 bases and J dropped 5 bases, with 14 bases sitting between them. CDR3 amino acids: CASSQDSGQSNNEQFF. CDR3 coding DNA: TGCGCCAGCAGCCAAGATTCGGGACAAAGTAACAATGAGCAGTTCTTC.

This sequence joins TRBV5-1 and TRBJ2-5, with TRBD2 matching 8 bases. Germline CDR1 reads SGHRS; CDR2 reads YFSETQ. V shed 5 bases and J 5 bases; nucleotides not matched to a gene: 11. The CDR3 covers 15 residues. The CDR3 region is CASSLLAGSGETQYF. CDR3 sequence (DNA): TGCGCCAGCAGTCTCCTAGCGGGCAGTGGGGAGACCCAGTACTTC.

The rearrangement links TRBV30 to TRBJ2-5, with 8 positions matching TRBD2. The junction had 14 bases not matched to a gene; V was cut back by 4 bases and J by 7 bases. Germline V gene data show CDR1 as GTSNPN and CDR2 as SVGIG (reference sequence). CDR3 length: 15 amino acids. CDR3 nucleotides: TGTGCCTGGAAACCGGGACTAGGAGGTTTAGGGACCCAGTACTTC. Protein product: CAWKPGLGGLGTQYF.

CDR3 coding DNA: TGTGCCAGCAGCCCCCGGGGACTAGCGGGAAACGAGCAGTACTTC. This translates into CASSPRGLAGNEQYF. The V and J genes are TRBV11-2 and TRBJ2-7; the match to TRBD2 covers 13 bases. Trimming took 5 bases from V and 5 from J; bases not matched to a gene: 6. The length of the CDR3 is 15 residues. Germline CDR1 reads SGHAT; CDR2 reads FQNNGV.

This sequence joins TRBV4-2 and TRBJ1-2, with D uncertain. The CDR3 runs 14 residues. The V gene lost 1 base and the J gene lost 4 bases, with 10 bases spanning the gap. Germline V gene lookup returns CDR1 LGHNA and CDR2 YNFKEQ. CDR3 sequence: CASSQGPLFYGYTF. The CDR3 DNA reads TGTGCCAGCAGCCAAGGGCCCCTCTTCTATGGCTACACCTTC.